Listed below are T cell receptor beta chains from one sample, sequenced in a study of T cell responses to AZD1222 COVID-19 vaccine. Assay: immunoSEQ multiplex PCR; the TCRdb copy retains only in-frame clones and omits some. The data show about 150,000 clones, more than 85% seen once. The sequenced sample was peripheral blood, obtained on day 0 of AZD1222 vaccination. Source of these receptors: an adult in good health. Each CDR3 is given without its conserved first and last residue.

cdr3_aa: ASSMGQGDPYEQY
j_call: TRBJ2-7
v_call: TRBV19

cdr3_aa: ASSLGRGGYNEQF
j_call: TRBJ2-1
v_call: TRBV7-2

cdr3_aa: ASSHSGGYNEQF
j_call: TRBJ2-1
v_call: TRBV3-1/TRBV3-2

cdr3_aa: ASSGDSNGYT
j_call: TRBJ1-2
v_call: TRBV2

cdr3_aa: ASSLQPGQGYEQY
j_call: TRBJ2-7
v_call: TRBV11-2

cdr3_aa: ASSLTGDSGSPLH
j_call: TRBJ1-6
v_call: TRBV5-4

cdr3_aa: ASSERGTNNEKLF
j_call: TRBJ1-4
v_call: TRBV6-1

cdr3_aa: ASSLGPGTGGNSPLH
j_call: TRBJ1-6
v_call: TRBV5-1

cdr3_aa: ASSTTGSNSPLH
j_call: TRBJ1-6
v_call: TRBV19

cdr3_aa: ASTRDSSYEQY
j_call: TRBJ2-7
v_call: TRBV12-3/TRBV12-4

cdr3_aa: ASSLARQYGYT
j_call: TRBJ1-2
v_call: TRBV7-2

cdr3_aa: ASSSSGSDEQY
j_call: TRBJ2-7
v_call: TRBV5-1

cdr3_aa: ASSDSGGGGTDTQY
j_call: TRBJ2-3
v_call: TRBV6-4

cdr3_aa: ASSEQGYTNTGELF
j_call: TRBJ2-2
v_call: TRBV2

cdr3_aa: ASGKGQGFGEQF
j_call: TRBJ2-1
v_call: TRBV19

cdr3_aa: ASSPIGTQNEKLF
j_call: TRBJ1-4
v_call: TRBV27

cdr3_aa: ASSSAPFNEQF
j_call: TRBJ2-1
v_call: TRBV27

cdr3_aa: ASSPRDRGPNQPQH
j_call: TRBJ1-5
v_call: TRBV28